This T cell receptor beta chain was recorded in a study of T cells after yellow fever vaccination. From the 5' RACE reads, TCRdb called clonotypes with MiXCR, one entry per CDR3 protein. Among 100,000 to 150,000 distinct CDR3 sequences listed, about 8.2% were seen once. Germline V gene data show CDR1 as MNHEY and CDR2 as SVGEGT. Trimming left V 0 bases short and J 3 bases short, with 12 bases between. This CDR3 spans 15 amino acids. The rearrangement uses TRBV6-2 or TRBV6-3 and TRBJ2-7; D gene uncertain. The receptor's source is a man aged 18 to 30 who received the YFV17D yellow fever vaccine. The sample in question was CD8+ T cells sorted from PBMCs, obtained on the day of the yellow fever booster vaccination. The CDR3, as DNA: TGTGCCAGCAGTTACTCGATCACCGCGGACTACGAGCAGTACGTC. Encoded protein: CASSYSITADYEQYV.